The 4 T cell receptor beta chains reported below all come from one sample, sequenced in a study of beta chain features in type 1 diabetes. Findings and limits, study-wide: TCRB CDR3 length was moderately but significantly reduced in all four CD4+ subsets of Type 1 diabetes patients.

What was sequenced were expressed TCRB transcripts, since all of the isolated RNA had been reverse transcribed. The assay was immunoSEQ multiplex PCR, and TCRdb's table has in-frame clones only and misses some. The profile covers nearly 350,000 clones, with roughly 8.8% appearing a single time and 0.9% to 1.1% taken by the ten largest. These receptors have no identified antigens. The specimen was central memory CD4+ T cells from blood. The receptors were sampled from a young man with type 1 diabetes.

This clone has a handful of counts. The rearrangement joins TRBV7-2 to TRBJ2-3; 12 bases are a match to TRBD2. The trim removed 5 bases at V and 8 bases at J, leaving 11 bases unmatched. The CDR3 consists of 16 residues. Germline CDR1 and CDR2: SGHTA and FQGNSA. The chain's CDR3 is CASSVPSGGAVGTQYF. The CDR3 DNA follows: TGTGCCAGCAGCGTACCTAGCGGGGGGGCCGTAGGTACGCAGTATTTT.

CDR3 nucleotides: TGTGCCAGCAGCGAGGTTCAGGGCTTCTCCTACGAGCAGTACTTC. Translation gives CASSEVQGFSYEQYF. This sequence joins TRBV7-2 and TRBJ2-7; a weak D match, TRBD1 (5 bases). Trimming shortened V by 5 bases and J by 0 bases, and 14 bases separated the two germline ends. From germline, CDR1 is SGHTA and CDR2 FQGNSA. The CDR3 totals 15 residues.

A few counts support this clone. The chain links TRBV9 to TRBJ2-1, with 9 bases aligning to TRBD2. CDR1 and CDR2 (germline): SGDLS, YYNGEE. J lost 4 bases, V lost 4 bases, and 9 bases had no gene match. The CDR3 is 16 amino acids. In DNA form, the CDR3 reads TGTGCCAGCAGCATCGGTAGCGGGGGACTGTACAATGAGCAGTTCTTC. Translating gives CASSIGSGGLYNEQFF.

This clone has a handful of counts. V is TRBV6-5 and J is TRBJ1-2; tentative D call: TRBD1 (5 bases). This CDR3 region has 13 residues. Trimming removed 7 bases at V and 8 bases at J, with 17 bases between. Germline V gives CDR1 MNHEY, CDR2 SVGAGI. The CDR3 nucleotides read TGTGCCAGCACCTTAGGTGTAAGGGGCGGCTACACCTTC. Translating it yields CASTLGVRGGYTF.